Presented here are 22 T cell receptor beta chains from one specimen sequenced in a study of cytomegalovirus exposure and HLA in healthy donors. PCR used 60 Vbeta primers and 13 Jbeta primers. Sequenced by immunoSEQ multiplex PCR; TCRdb stores in-frame clones only, minus some. Of about 160,000 clones listed, 60% to 85% were seen once; the top ten hold 2.2%. The sequenced sample consisted of PBMCs. These receptors all come from a man aged 45 to 65 in good health and CMV-seropositive.

This chain joins TRBV7-2 and TRBJ2-1; 7 bases line up with TRBD1. Trimming at V came to 1 base and at J to 4 bases, leaving 1 base not matched to a gene. The CDR3 loop spans 14 amino acids. Germline V gene sequence: CDR1 SGHTA, CDR2 FQGNSA. The CDR3: CASSLGTGYNEQFF. The CDR3 DNA is TGTGCCAGCAGCTTAGGGACAGGATACAATGAGCAGTTCTTC.

CDR3 in amino acids: CASSSGERGLEQYF. CDR3 sequence (DNA): TGCGCCAGCAGTTCTGGGGAAAGGGGGCTCGAGCAGTACTTC. The V call is TRBV5-1, the J call TRBJ2-7, with 7 positions matching TRBD1. The CDR3 extends over 14 amino acids. Per germline, CDR1 SGHRS and CDR2 YFSETQ. With 5 bases clipped from V and 6 bases from J, the junction kept 11 bases outside the gene matches.

The V and J genes are TRBV12-5 and TRBJ1-1; D not resolved. CDR1 is LGHNT, CDR2 FRNRAP, per germline. The CDR3 is 13 residues long. V was shortened by 1 base and J by 6 bases, with 9 bases between the two germline ends. Written as DNA, the CDR3 is TGTGCTAGTGGTTTGGCCGGGTCTTCTGAAGCTTTCTTT. As protein: CASGLAGSSEAFF.

This clone showed up just once. This chain uses TRBV5-1 with TRBJ2-2; 8 bases map to TRBD1. V gave up 0 bases and J gave up 6 bases; unmatched junction bases: 7. CDR1 SGHRS and CDR2 YFSETQ come from the germline V gene. The CDR3 has 16 amino acids. This CDR3 is CASSLVTGGGAGELFF. The CDR3 coding sequence is TGCGCCAGCAGCTTGGTCACAGGGGGAGGCGCCGGGGAGCTGTTTTTT.

J is TRBJ1-1 and V is TRBV27; 10 bases align to TRBD1. The CDR3 is made up of 17 amino acids. The junction had 13 bases not matched to a gene; V was cut back by 5 bases and J by 4 bases. Germline V CDR1 and CDR2: MNHEY, SMNVEV (reference sequence). This CDR3 reads CASSETGGSLIVTEAFF. DNA for the CDR3: TGTGCCAGCAGTGAGACAGGGGGCTCGTTAATCGTCACTGAAGCTTTCTTT.

V gene TRBV10-2 combines with J gene TRBJ2-1, with TRBD2 as a possible D gene (7 bases). V gave up 6 bases and J gave up 10 bases, with 16 bases separating them. Germline values: CDR1 WSHSY, CDR2 SAAADI. The CDR3 has 13 residues. Here the CDR3 reads CASRDPGGREQFF. The CDR3 region has the DNA TGCGCCAGCAGGGATCCCGGGGGGCGGGAGCAGTTCTTC.

The V gene is TRBV11-2, the J gene TRBJ2-2, with D perhaps matching TRBD2 (6 bases). The CDR3 sequence is 19 residues long. Germline CDR1 SGHAT, CDR2 FQNNGV. Trimming pared 4 bases from V and 3 bases from J, leaving 24 bases between. The CDR3, as DNA: TGTGCCAGCAGCTCCTACCCTAAACTGGGGGAGGATCACACCGGGGAGCTGTTTTTT. Its translation is CASSSYPKLGEDHTGELFF.

CDR3 sequence (DNA): TGTGCCAGCAGACCTACTAGCGGGGGTGCCAAAAACATTCAGTACTTC. It encodes CASRPTSGGAKNIQYF. V usage is TRBV7-2 and J usage is TRBJ2-4; 11 positions match TRBD2. From germline, CDR1 is SGHTA and CDR2 FQGNSA. CDR3 size: 16 residues. After removal of 6 bases from V and 1 base from J, the junction contained 5 bases not matched to a gene.

The gene calls are TRBV7-8 and TRBJ1-6; D call uncertain. There are 12 residues in the CDR3. Germline values: CDR1 SGHVS, CDR2 FQNEAQ. Trimming cost V 1 base and J 10 bases, with 5 bases left between them. CDR3 nucleotides: TGTGCCAGCAGCTTAGTCAGGTCACCCCTCCACTTT. This gives the protein CASSLVRSPLHF.

J is TRBJ2-7 and V is TRBV27, with 11 bases that match TRBD2. The CDR3 has 16 amino acids. Unmatched junction bases numbered 7, after V lost 2 bases and J lost 4 bases. Germline CDR1 reads MNHEY; CDR2 reads SMNVEV (reference sequence). CDR3 in DNA: TGTGCCAGCAGTTTAGGCTCTCTAGCGGGGGGTTACGAGCAGTACTTC. Translation gives CASSLGSLAGGYEQYF.

This clone has a single count. The chain has TRBV7-3 and TRBJ2-5, with 9 positions matching TRBD2. This CDR3 has 14 amino acids. V shed 10 bases and J 5 bases; nucleotides not matched to a gene: 11. The germline gives CDR1 SGHTA, CDR2 FQGTGA. The CDR3: CATSERGAGETQYF. The CDR3 bases are TGTGCCACCTCGGAGCGGGGGGCCGGGGAGACCCAGTACTTC.

This chain connects TRBV5-6 to TRBJ2-5; TRBD2 matches at 11 bases. The CDR3 consists of 14 residues. V trimming: 4 bases; J trimming: 5 bases; junction bases outside the gene matches: 4. CDR1 and CDR2 (germline): SGHDT, YYEEEE. CDR3 protein: CASSLLAGGETQYF. The CDR3, as DNA: TGTGCCAGCAGCCTCCTAGCGGGGGGCGAGACCCAGTACTTC.

The chain employs TRBV29-1 and TRBJ1-2, with 7 bases fitting TRBD1. The CDR3 contains 16 residues. With V trimmed by 0 bases and J by 0 bases, 7 bases remained unmatched. The germline V gene has CDR1 SQVTM and CDR2 ANQGSEA. In DNA, the CDR3 is TGCAGCGTTGAAGAGGGGGACAGATTTACTAACTATGGCTACACCTTC. Translating it yields CSVEEGDRFTNYGYTF.

This chain connects TRBV5-1 to TRBJ2-7, with D perhaps TRBD1 (9 bases). Trimming cost V 1 base and J 4 bases, with 21 bases left between them. This CDR3 region has 17 residues. The germline V gene has CDR1 SGHRS and CDR2 YFSETQ. CDR3 DNA sequence: TGCGCCAGCAGCTTGCCTGATAGCGGGACAGGGAAATACGAGCAGTACTTC. Amino acids: CASSLPDSGTGKYEQYF.

The sample holds a few counts of this clone. This chain connects TRBV19 to TRBJ1-5, with 8 positions matching TRBD1. The length of the CDR3 is 14 residues. V was pared by 5 bases and J by 7 bases, with 7 bases of the junction left unmatched. In germline, CDR1 is LNHDA, CDR2 SQIVND (reference sequence). This chain's CDR3 is CASSGGTGGQPQHF. DNA for the CDR3: TGTGCCAGTAGTGGGGGTACAGGGGGGCAGCCCCAGCATTTT.

The chain has TRBV6-5 and TRBJ2-7; D perhaps matches TRBD2 (6 bases). CDR3 length equals 15 residues. Germline CDR1 is MNHEY and CDR2 is SVGAGI. Trimming pared 7 bases from V and 5 bases from J, leaving 21 bases between. CDR3 amino acids: CASMRTMSPGDEQYF. The CDR3 DNA follows: TGTGCCAGCATGAGGACTATGTCACCTGGGGACGAGCAGTACTTC.

The chain couples TRBV5-4 to TRBJ1-2; 10 bases are shared with TRBD1. The length of the CDR3 is 13 residues. Trimming at V came to 2 bases and at J to 7 bases, leaving 2 bases not matched to a gene. CDR1 and CDR2 from the germline V gene are SGHNT and YYREEE (reference sequence). CDR3 nucleotide sequence: TGTGCCAGCAGCTTCAGGACAGGGGGTGGCTACACCTTC. Its protein is CASSFRTGGGYTF.

V gene TRBV7-6 combines with J gene TRBJ1-5, with D possibly matching TRBD1 (5 bases). The CDR3 loop spans 16 amino acids. Germline CDR1 and CDR2: SGHVS and FNYEAQ. V lost 4 bases and J 6 bases, leaving 19 bases between the germline ends. The CDR3 is CASSSGLGIGGQPQHF. The CDR3 region has the DNA TGTGCCAGCAGCTCCGGCTTGGGGATCGGGGGTCAGCCCCAGCATTTT.

This CDR3 is CASSIGQSSYEQYF. The CDR3 DNA follows: TGTGCCAGCAGCATTGGACAGTCCTCCTACGAGCAGTACTTC. V and J are TRBV7-8 and TRBJ2-7; D is perhaps TRBD1 (6 bases). Trimming shortened V by 5 bases and J by 0 bases, and 11 bases separated the two germline ends. CDR3 length: 14 residues. Germline V lookup: CDR1 SGHVS, CDR2 FQNEAQ.

Only a few counts were recorded for this clone. CDR3 in amino acids: CASSHYRTTGVAEAFF. CDR3 nucleotides: TGTGCCAGTAGCCACTATCGGACCACAGGGGTGGCTGAAGCTTTCTTT. The chain recombines TRBV19 with TRBJ1-1, with TRBD1 matching 7 bases. With 6 bases clipped from V and 6 bases from J, the junction kept 16 bases outside the gene matches. Germline CDR1 LNHDA, CDR2 SQIVND (reference sequence). CDR3 length: 16 residues.

This clone was counted between two and nine times. The V gene is TRBV10-3, the J gene TRBJ2-1, with 11 bases matching TRBD2. CDR1 ENHRY and CDR2 SYGVKD come from the germline V gene. Trimming took 5 bases from V and 7 from J; bases not matched to a gene: 13. This CDR3 is built from 17 residues. The CDR3 region is CAISKDYSGGASNEQFF. The CDR3 DNA sequence: TGTGCCATCAGTAAGGACTATAGCGGGGGGGCGAGTAATGAGCAGTTCTTC.

This chain joins TRBV10-3 and TRBJ2-6, with D perhaps TRBD1 (6 bases). V lost 9 bases and J lost 2, with 11 bases in between. Germline V gene sequence: CDR1 ENHRY, CDR2 SYGVKD. The CDR3 covers 14 residues. This CDR3 is CAIAGDPGANVLTF. Here the CDR3 DNA reads TGTGCCATAGCAGGGGACCCTGGGGCCAACGTCCTGACTTTC.